The sequence of this T cell receptor (beta chain) was determined in a study of lymphopenia after photon versus proton radiotherapy. The method was immunoSEQ multiplex PCR; TCRdb's version includes in-frame clones alone and lacks a portion of them. The table shows 10,000 to 15,000 clones, with 70% to 90% occurring only once. Study results and limitations: A bigger post-nadir fall in TCR diversity correlated inversely with survival time in deceased patients. After lymphocyte nadir, photon-treated repertoires showed oligoclonal expansion, especially CD8+ Temra. Relative stability marked proton patients; photon patients lost diversity and naive cells.

About this clone: What it binds is unknown.

This sequence originates from a man in his sixties with pancreatic cancer. The sequencing used peripheral blood, collected from a patient treated with proton-based radiotherapy.

This CDR3 reads CASSQGLTAGSYEKLFF. DNA for the CDR3: TGCGCCAGCAGCCAAGGACTCACAGCTGGGAGTTATGAAAAACTGTTTTTT. The chain employs TRBV4-3 and TRBJ1-4; unclear D gene. CDR1 is LGHNA and CDR2 is YSLEER in the germline V gene. V was trimmed by 1 base and J by 6 bases, leaving 18 bases between them. This CDR3 has 17 amino acids.